Sequencing of this T cell receptor (beta chain) was carried out in a study of shared clonotypes between healthy human individuals. This CDR3 has 15 amino acids. From germline, CDR1 is SGHRS and CDR2 YFSETQ. Trimming cost V 0 bases and J 6 bases, with 14 bases left between them. Findings and limits, study-wide: Naive subsets typically showed greater estimated richness than memory subsets. The sharing of 4.5% to 5.5% of naive CD4 clonotypes was seen across several donors.

Regarding this clone: What it recognizes is unknown.

Original analysis: With immunoSEQ giving junction-only sequences and no quality scores, filtering differed. Sequencing used immunoSEQ multiplex PCR; TCRdb keeps in-frame clones, though not all of them. V and J calls plus clone size are reproduced from that table; the DNA served to infer D and trimming. Found here are about 1 million clones, more than 75% of them singletons; the top ten hold more than 0.45%. This rearrangement joins TRBV5-1 to TRBJ2-3; possible D gene TRBD2, 6 bases. This TCR derives from a man aged 18 to 29 in good health. Some clones in this sample may be carry-over from other donors' samples. The sample consisted of memory CD4+ T cells from PBMCs. Subset noted: CD45RA-negative fraction. CDR3 region: CASSLGLAEPDTQYF. CDR3 in DNA: TGCGCCAGCAGCTTGGGGTTAGCGGAGCCGGATACGCAGTATTTT.